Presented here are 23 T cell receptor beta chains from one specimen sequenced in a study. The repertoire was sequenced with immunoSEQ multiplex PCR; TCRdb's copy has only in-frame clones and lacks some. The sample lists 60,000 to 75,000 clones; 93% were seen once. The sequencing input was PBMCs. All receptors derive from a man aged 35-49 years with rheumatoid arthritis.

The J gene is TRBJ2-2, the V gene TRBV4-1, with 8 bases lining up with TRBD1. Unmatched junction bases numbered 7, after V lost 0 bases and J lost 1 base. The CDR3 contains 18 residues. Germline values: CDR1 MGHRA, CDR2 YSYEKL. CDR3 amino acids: CASSQDSRTGWNTGELFF. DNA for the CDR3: TGCGCCAGCAGCCAAGATAGCAGGACAGGGTGGAACACCGGGGAGCTGTTTTTT.

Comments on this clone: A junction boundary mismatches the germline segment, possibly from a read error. The CDR3 here is CASSRDRNTEAFF. CDR3 sequence (DNA): TGTGCTAGCAGCAGGGACCGGAACACTGAAGCTTTCTTT. The chain joins TRBV7-7 to TRBJ1-1; perhaps TRBD1 as D (5 bases). Germline CDR1 reads SSHAT; CDR2 reads FNYEAQ (reference sequence). This CDR3 has 13 amino acids. The full variable domain, in which reference TRBV7-7 and TRBJ1-1 provide the parts outside the CDR3, is GAGVSQSPRYKVTKRGQDVTLRCDPISSHATLYWYQQALGQGPEFLTYFNYEAQPDKSGLPSDRFSAERPEGSISTLTIQRTEQRDSAMYRCASSRDRNTEAFFGQGTRLTVV.

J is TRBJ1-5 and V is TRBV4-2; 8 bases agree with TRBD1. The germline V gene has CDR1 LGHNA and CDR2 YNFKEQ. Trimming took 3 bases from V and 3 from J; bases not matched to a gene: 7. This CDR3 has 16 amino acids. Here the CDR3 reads CASSHLDRGANQPQHF. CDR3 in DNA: TGTGCCAGCAGCCATCTCGACAGGGGCGCCAATCAGCCCCAGCATTTT.

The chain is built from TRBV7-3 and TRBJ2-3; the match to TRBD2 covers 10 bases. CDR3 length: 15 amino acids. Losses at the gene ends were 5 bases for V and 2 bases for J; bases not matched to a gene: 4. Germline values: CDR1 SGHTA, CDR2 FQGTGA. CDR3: CASSPGLADTDTQYF. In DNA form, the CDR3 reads TGTGCCAGCAGCCCTGGACTAGCGGACACAGATACGCAGTATTTT.

CDR3 bases: TGTGCCAGCAGCTTTGGGACATCCTCCTACGAGCAGTACTTC. It encodes CASSFGTSSYEQYF. The chain recombines TRBV5-5 with TRBJ2-7, with D possibly being TRBD1 (6 bases). V lost 2 bases and J 0 bases, leaving 9 bases between the germline ends. Germline V gene data show CDR1 as SGHKS and CDR2 as YYEKEE (reference sequence). This CDR3 has 14 amino acids.

The CDR3 spells CASSLVFEAFF. The CDR3 DNA reads TGTGCCAGTAGTCTCGTATTTGAAGCTTTCTTT. V usage is TRBV19 and J usage is TRBJ1-1; D ambiguous. V shed 5 bases and J shed 7 bases, with 8 bases lying between them. The CDR3 length is 11 residues. From germline, CDR1 is LNHDA and CDR2 SQIVND (reference sequence).

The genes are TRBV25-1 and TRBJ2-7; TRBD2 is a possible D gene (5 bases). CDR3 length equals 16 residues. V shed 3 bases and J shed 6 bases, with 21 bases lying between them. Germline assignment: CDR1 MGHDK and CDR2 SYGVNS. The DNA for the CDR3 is TGTGCCAGCAGTGACTGGACGGGAACCCTCTCGGGCGAGCAGTACTTC. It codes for CASSDWTGTLSGEQYF.

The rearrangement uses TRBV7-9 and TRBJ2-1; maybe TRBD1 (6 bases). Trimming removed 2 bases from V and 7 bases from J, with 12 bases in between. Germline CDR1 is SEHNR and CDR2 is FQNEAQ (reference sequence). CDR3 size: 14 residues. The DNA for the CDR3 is TGTGCCAGCAGCTTAACAGGGCACACTAATGAGCAGTTCTTC. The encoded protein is CASSLTGHTNEQFF.

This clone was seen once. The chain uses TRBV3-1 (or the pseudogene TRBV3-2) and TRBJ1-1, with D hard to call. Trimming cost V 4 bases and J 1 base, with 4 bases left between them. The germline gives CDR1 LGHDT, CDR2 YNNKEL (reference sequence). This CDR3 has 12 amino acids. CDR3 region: CASSPKNTEAFF. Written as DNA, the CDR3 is TGTGCCAGCAGCCCTAAGAACACTGAAGCTTTCTTT.

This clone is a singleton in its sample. The CDR3 region has the DNA TGTGCCAGTAGTCTCCGGGACAGGGGTGCCTACGAGCAGTACTTC. Protein product: CASSLRDRGAYEQYF. The chain has TRBV19 and TRBJ2-7; 10 bases are shared with TRBD1. V lost 5 bases, J lost 2 bases, and 6 bases stayed unmatched. Germline assignment: CDR1 LNHDA and CDR2 SQIVND (reference sequence). The CDR3 sequence is 15 residues long.

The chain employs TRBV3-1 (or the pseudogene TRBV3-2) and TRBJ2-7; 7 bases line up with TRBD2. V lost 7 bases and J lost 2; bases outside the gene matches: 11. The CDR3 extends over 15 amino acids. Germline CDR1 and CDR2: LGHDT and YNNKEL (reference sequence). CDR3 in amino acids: CASTAGEGITYEQYF. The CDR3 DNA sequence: TGTGCCAGCACCGCGGGGGAAGGGATAACCTACGAGCAGTACTTC.

The CDR3 DNA is TGCGCCAGCAGCTTACGAGGGGCTGGAAACACCATATATTTT. This sequence encodes CASSLRGAGNTIYF. The chain uses TRBV5-1 and TRBJ1-3; tentatively, D is TRBD1 (5 bases). The germline V and J ends were trimmed by 2 bases and 2 bases, with 8 bases remaining between them. The CDR3 is made up of 14 amino acids. Germline CDR1 and CDR2: SGHRS and YFSETQ.

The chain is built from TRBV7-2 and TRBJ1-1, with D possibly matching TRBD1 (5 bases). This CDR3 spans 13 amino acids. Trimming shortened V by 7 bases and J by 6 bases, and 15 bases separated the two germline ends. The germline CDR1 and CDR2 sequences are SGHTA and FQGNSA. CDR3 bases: TGTGCCAGCACCCTAGACCCAGGGTCTGAAGCTTTCTTT. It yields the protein CASTLDPGSEAFF.

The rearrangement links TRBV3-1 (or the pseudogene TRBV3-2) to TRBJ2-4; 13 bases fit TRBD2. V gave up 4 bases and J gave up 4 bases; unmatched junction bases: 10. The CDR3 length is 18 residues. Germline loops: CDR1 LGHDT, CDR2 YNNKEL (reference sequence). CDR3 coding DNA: TGTGCCAGCAGCCCACTCCCGGGACTAGCGGGGAAGAAAAACATTCAGTACTTC. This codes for CASSPLPGLAGKKNIQYF.

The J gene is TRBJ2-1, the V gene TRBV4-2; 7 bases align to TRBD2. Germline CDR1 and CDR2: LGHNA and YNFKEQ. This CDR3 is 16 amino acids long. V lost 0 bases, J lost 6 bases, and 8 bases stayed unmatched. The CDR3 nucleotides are TGTGCCAGCAGCCAAGATCCGGCGGGGGACCTCAATGAGCAGTTCTTC. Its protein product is CASSQDPAGDLNEQFF.

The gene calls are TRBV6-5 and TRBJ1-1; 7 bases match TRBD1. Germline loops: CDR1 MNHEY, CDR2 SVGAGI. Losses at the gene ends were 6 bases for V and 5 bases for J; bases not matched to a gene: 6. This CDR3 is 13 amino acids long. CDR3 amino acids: CASSVTQGTEAFF. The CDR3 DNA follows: TGTGCCAGCAGCGTCACACAGGGGACTGAAGCTTTCTTT.

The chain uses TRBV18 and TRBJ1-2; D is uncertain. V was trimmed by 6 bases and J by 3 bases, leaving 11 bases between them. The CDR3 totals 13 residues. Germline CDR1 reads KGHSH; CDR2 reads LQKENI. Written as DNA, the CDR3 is TGTGCCAGCTCTCAAGGGTTGGACTATGGCTACACCTTC. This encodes CASSQGLDYGYTF.

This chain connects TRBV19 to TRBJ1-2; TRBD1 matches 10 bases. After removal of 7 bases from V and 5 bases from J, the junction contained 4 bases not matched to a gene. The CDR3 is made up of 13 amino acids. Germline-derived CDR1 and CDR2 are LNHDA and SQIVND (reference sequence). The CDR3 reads CASTGGQGYGYTF. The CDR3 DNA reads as TGTGCCAGTACCGGGGGACAGGGGTATGGCTACACCTTC.

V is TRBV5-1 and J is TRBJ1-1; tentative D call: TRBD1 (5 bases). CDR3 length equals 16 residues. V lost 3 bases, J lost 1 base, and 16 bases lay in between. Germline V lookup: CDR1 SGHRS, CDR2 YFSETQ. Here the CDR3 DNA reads TGCGCCAGCAGCTCATCGGACCGGGACGGGAACACTGAAGCTTTCTTT. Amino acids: CASSSSDRDGNTEAFF. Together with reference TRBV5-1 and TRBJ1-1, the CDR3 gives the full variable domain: KAGVTQTPRYLIKTRGQQVTLSCSPISGHRSVSWYQQTPGQGLQFLFEYFSETQRNKGNFPGRFSGRQFSNSRSEMNVSTLELGDSALYLCASSSSDRDGNTEAFFGQGTRLTVV.

CDR3 region: CASSRQGPFTGELFF. CDR3 bases: TGTGCCAGCAGTAGACAGGGCCCATTCACCGGGGAGCTGTTTTTT. V and J are TRBV28 and TRBJ2-2; 7 positions match TRBD1. This CDR3 is 15 amino acids long. Germline CDR1 reads MDHEN; CDR2 reads SYDVKM. The junction had 7 bases not matched to a gene; V was cut back by 5 bases and J by 4 bases.

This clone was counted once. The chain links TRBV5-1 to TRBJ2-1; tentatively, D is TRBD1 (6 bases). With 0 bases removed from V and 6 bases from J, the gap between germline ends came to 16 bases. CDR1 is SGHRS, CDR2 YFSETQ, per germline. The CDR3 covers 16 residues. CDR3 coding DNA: TGCGCCAGCAGCTTGGCCCCACAGGGTCGGGGCAATGAGCAGTTCTTC. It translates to CASSLAPQGRGNEQFF.

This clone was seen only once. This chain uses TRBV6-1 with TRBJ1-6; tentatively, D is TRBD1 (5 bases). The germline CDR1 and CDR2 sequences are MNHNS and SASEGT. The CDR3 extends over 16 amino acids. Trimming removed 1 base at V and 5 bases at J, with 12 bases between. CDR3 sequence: CASSEEGWGNNSPLHF. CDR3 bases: TGTGCCAGCAGTGAAGAAGGGTGGGGGAATAATTCACCCCTCCACTTT.

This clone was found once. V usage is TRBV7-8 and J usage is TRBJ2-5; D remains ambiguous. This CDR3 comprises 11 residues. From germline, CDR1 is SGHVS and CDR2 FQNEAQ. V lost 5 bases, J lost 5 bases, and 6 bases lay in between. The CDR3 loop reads CASSIVETQYF. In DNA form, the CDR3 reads TGTGCCAGCAGCATCGTGGAGACCCAGTACTTC.